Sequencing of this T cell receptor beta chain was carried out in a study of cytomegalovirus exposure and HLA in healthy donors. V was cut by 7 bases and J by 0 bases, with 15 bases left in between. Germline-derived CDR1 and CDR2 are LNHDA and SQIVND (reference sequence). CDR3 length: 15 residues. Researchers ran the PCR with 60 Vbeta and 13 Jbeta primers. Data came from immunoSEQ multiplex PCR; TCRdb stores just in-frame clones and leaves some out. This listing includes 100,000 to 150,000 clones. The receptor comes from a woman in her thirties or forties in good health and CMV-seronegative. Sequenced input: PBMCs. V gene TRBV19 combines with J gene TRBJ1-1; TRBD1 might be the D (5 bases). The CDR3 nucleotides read TGTGCCAGTATCAGGAGGGGTCAGGTGAACACTGAAGCTTTCTTT. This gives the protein CASIRRGQVNTEAFF. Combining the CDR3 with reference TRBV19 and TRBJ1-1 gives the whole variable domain DGGITQSPKYLFRKEGQNVTLSCEQNLNHDAMYWYRQDPGQGLRLIYYSQIVNDFQKGDIAEGYSVSREKKESFPLTVTSAQKNPTAFYLCASIRRGQVNTEAFFGQGTRLTVV.